What follows are 26 T cell receptor beta chains derived from one specimen sequenced in a study of blood T cell repertoires in COVID-19. The protocol was immunoSEQ multiplex PCR, while the TCRdb copy is restricted to in-frame clones and leaves out a portion. Of more than 65,000 clones detected, roughly nine tenths appear once; the ten largest clones hold roughly 8.7%. Material: peripheral blood. These receptor sequences come from a middle-aged man with acute or convalescent COVID-19.

The gene calls are TRBV3-1 (or the pseudogene TRBV3-2) and TRBJ2-7; 11 nucleotides align to TRBD2. This CDR3 is 16 amino acids long. Germline CDR1 and CDR2: LGHDT and YNNKEL (reference sequence). J lost 0 bases, V lost 1 base, and 2 bases had no gene match. Here the CDR3 reads CASSQGLAGSSYEQYF. CDR3 nucleotide sequence: TGTGCCAGCAGCCAAGGACTAGCGGGGAGCTCCTACGAGCAGTACTTC.

This chain joins TRBV12-5 and TRBJ2-1, with a possible D match to TRBD2 (5 bases). Trimming took 6 bases from V and 2 from J, leaving 17 bases between them. The CDR3 length is 16 residues. Germline V gene lookup returns CDR1 LGHNT and CDR2 FRNRAP. CDR3 in amino acids: CASGSMKDFTYNEQFF. DNA for the CDR3: TGTGCTAGTGGCAGTATGAAGGACTTTACCTACAATGAGCAGTTCTTC.

The V gene is TRBV18, the J gene TRBJ2-2; D is undetermined. The CDR3 has 13 amino acids. Trimming cost V 3 bases and J 1 base, with 3 bases left between them. Germline CDR1 is KGHSH and CDR2 is LQKENI. The CDR3 coding sequence is TGTGCCAGCTCACCCAGGAACACCGGGGAGCTGTTTTTT. Its protein is CASSPRNTGELFF. The variable domain in full, with the rest retrieved from reference TRBV18 and TRBJ2-2, is NAGVMQNPRHLVRRRGQEARLRCSPMKGHSHVYWYRQLPEEGLKFMVYLQKENIIDESGMPKERFSAEFPKEGPSILRIQQVVRGDSAAYFCASSPRNTGELFFGEGSRLTVL.

The rearrangement uses TRBV9 and TRBJ2-1; 9 positions agree with TRBD2. V shed 4 bases, J shed 3 bases, and the junction held 8 bases outside the gene matches. The CDR3 consists of 16 residues. From germline, CDR1 is SGDLS and CDR2 YYNGEE. The CDR3 nucleotides are TGTGCCAGCAGCCCAGGAGGTAGCGGGGGCTACAATGAGCAGTTCTTC. Translated, it gives CASSPGGSGGYNEQFF.

Here the CDR3 reads CASSLSGGQGEQYV. The DNA of the CDR3 is TGTGCCAGCAGTTTGAGCGGGGGGCAGGGAGAGCAGTACGTC. The chain joins TRBV27 to TRBJ2-7; 9 bases fit TRBD2. V shed 3 bases and J 7 bases; nucleotides not matched to a gene: 7. CDR1 MNHEY and CDR2 SMNVEV come from the germline V gene (reference sequence). The length of the CDR3 is 14 residues.

Only a few counts were recorded for this clone. The chain uses TRBV11-2 and TRBJ2-5, with a tentative D call TRBD1 (6 bases). V lost 2 bases, J lost 4 bases, and 8 bases lay in between. This CDR3 contains 13 residues. Germline-derived CDR1 and CDR2 are SGHAT and FQNNGV. The CDR3 is CASSLTGLETQYF. The CDR3 DNA sequence: TGTGCCAGCAGCTTAACAGGGTTAGAGACCCAGTACTTC.

This clone appeared once. This sequence joins TRBV6-5 and TRBJ1-1; weak D call: TRBD1 (5 bases). Germline V lookup: CDR1 MNHEY, CDR2 SVGAGI. This CDR3 region has 14 residues. The ends were cut back, 2 bases at V and 1 base at J, with 8 bases in the middle. CDR3 region: CASSYRGWNTEAFF. The CDR3 DNA reads as TGTGCCAGCAGTTACCGGGGGTGGAACACTGAAGCTTTCTTT.

J is TRBJ2-5 and V is TRBV29-1; D remains unclear. CDR1 SQVTM and CDR2 ANQGSEA come from the germline V gene. Trimming took 1 base from V and 2 from J, leaving 8 bases between them. CDR3 length: 13 amino acids. The CDR3 spells CSVEGQAQETQYF. The CDR3 DNA is TGCAGCGTTGAAGGGCAGGCACAAGAGACCCAGTACTTC.

The J gene is TRBJ1-5, the V gene TRBV18, with D possibly being TRBD1 (5 bases). Trimming pared 6 bases from V and 7 bases from J, leaving 13 bases between. Germline values: CDR1 KGHSH, CDR2 LQKENI. The CDR3 is made up of 13 amino acids. The CDR3 nucleotides read TGTGCCAGCTCCCGGGGGGGGGACCAGCCCCAGCATTTT. Translation: CASSRGGDQPQHF.

There are a few counts of this clone. The chain employs TRBV28 and TRBJ1-2; 10 positions agree with TRBD1. CDR3 length equals 16 residues. Germline trimming cut 6 bases from V and 2 bases from J; bases unmatched to any gene: 9. Germline CDR1 and CDR2: MDHEN and SYDVKM. CDR3: CASRGGDRGINYGYTF. The CDR3 nucleotides are TGTGCCAGCAGGGGGGGGGACAGGGGTATCAACTATGGCTACACCTTC.

Only a few counts were recorded for this clone. The CDR3 here is CASSQDTSGGRTDTQYF. For the CDR3, the DNA is TGTGCCAGCAGCCAAGATACTAGCGGGGGAAGGACAGATACGCAGTATTTT. The chain couples TRBV4-2 to TRBJ2-3, with TRBD2 matching 11 bases. With 0 bases clipped from V and 3 bases from J, the junction kept 5 bases outside the gene matches. The germline V gene encodes CDR1 LGHNA and CDR2 YNFKEQ. The CDR3 is 17 residues long.

The chain links TRBV5-4 to TRBJ1-1; D perhaps matches TRBD1 (5 bases). CDR3 length equals 14 residues. Looked up from germline, CDR1 is SGHNT and CDR2 is YYREEE (reference sequence). V was trimmed by 4 bases and J by 2 bases, leaving 12 bases between them. CDR3 sequence (DNA): TGTGCCAGCAGCGGGGGGGGTGGAAACACTGAAGCTTTCTTT. It translates to CASSGGGGNTEAFF.

The chain joins TRBV4-2 to TRBJ1-2, with D maybe TRBD1 (5 bases). V dropped 4 bases and J dropped 2 bases, with 11 bases sitting between them. This CDR3 is 14 amino acids long. Germline CDR1 reads LGHNA; CDR2 reads YNFKEQ. The CDR3 loop is CASSPSEGNYGYTF. CDR3 DNA sequence: TGTGCCAGCAGCCCCTCGGAGGGGAACTATGGCTACACCTTC.

This chain links TRBV28 with TRBJ1-4; no reliable D call. Germline CDR1 reads MDHEN; CDR2 reads SYDVKM. CDR3 length equals 14 residues. V lost 5 bases and J lost 7, with 14 bases in between. The DNA for the CDR3 is TGTGCCAGCAGTGCGACCCCGACGGGTGAAAAACTGTTTTTT. Its protein product is CASSATPTGEKLFF.

This chain uses TRBV7-3 with TRBJ1-5; TRBD1 is a possible D gene (5 bases). V dropped 5 bases and J dropped 0 bases, with 8 bases sitting between them. The CDR3 is 14 amino acids. Looked up from germline, CDR1 is SGHTA and CDR2 is FQGTGA. The chain's CDR3 is CASSLRVSNQPQHF. CDR3 DNA sequence: TGTGCCAGCAGCCTCAGGGTTAGCAATCAGCCCCAGCATTTT.

The CDR3 sequence is CASSGNRGVSGTDTQYF. The CDR3 DNA reads as TGTGCCAGCAGTGGAAACAGGGGAGTCTCCGGCACAGATACGCAGTATTTT. The J gene is TRBJ2-3, the V gene TRBV28, with 7 bases lining up with TRBD1. The CDR3 has 17 amino acids. Trimming took 5 bases from V and 1 from J; bases not matched to a gene: 12. Germline CDR1 MDHEN, CDR2 SYDVKM.

This clone was picked up one time. The chain is built from TRBV3-1 (or the pseudogene TRBV3-2) and TRBJ1-1; no clear D. Germline V gene lookup returns CDR1 LGHDT and CDR2 YNNKEL (reference sequence). CDR3 length: 12 residues. The germline V and J ends were trimmed by 3 bases and 8 bases, with 10 bases remaining between them. DNA of the CDR3: TGTGCCAGCAGCCACCGGACTGAGGAAGCTTTCTTT. The encoded protein is CASSHRTEEAFF.

This clone was observed a single time. This sequence joins TRBV10-3 and TRBJ2-7, with 12 bases that match TRBD2. Germline lookup yields CDR1 ENHRY and CDR2 SYGVKD. The CDR3 runs to 15 residues. V trimming: 3 bases; J trimming: 4 bases; junction bases outside the gene matches: 4. CDR3 region: CAISDWTSGKYEQYV. The CDR3 DNA follows: TGTGCCATCAGTGATTGGACTAGCGGGAAATACGAGCAGTACGTC.

This clone is a singleton in its sample. The V and J genes are TRBV6-4 and TRBJ1-1, with 7 bases aligning to TRBD1. This CDR3 has 12 amino acids. Trimming removed 6 bases from V and 6 bases from J; junction bases left unmatched: 4. Germline lookup yields CDR1 MRHNA and CDR2 SNTAGT. The CDR3 sequence is CASRGGRAEAFF. CDR3 DNA: TGTGCCAGCAGAGGGGGCCGAGCTGAAGCTTTCTTT.

This clone was detected only once. The chain uses TRBV29-1 and TRBJ2-5; D is unresolved. CDR1 SQVTM and CDR2 ANQGSEA come from the germline V gene. V lost 0 bases, J lost 2 bases, and 13 bases lay in between. This CDR3 is built from 15 residues. CDR3 DNA: TGCAGCGTTGAAGATTTCGACTTGAGACAAGAGACCCAGTACTTC. It is translated as CSVEDFDLRQETQYF.

The chain uses TRBV5-4 and TRBJ2-7; 15 bases are a match to TRBD2. The CDR3 consists of 18 residues. Trimming removed 3 bases from V and 0 bases from J; junction bases left unmatched: 7. CDR1 is SGHNT, CDR2 YYREEE, per germline (reference sequence). CDR3 in amino acids: CASSWGLAGGGSSYEQYF. The CDR3 DNA is TGTGCCAGCAGCTGGGGACTAGCGGGGGGCGGAAGCTCCTACGAGCAGTACTTC.

The rearrangement joins TRBV11-2 to TRBJ2-3, with D tentatively TRBD2 (6 bases). The CDR3 is 16 amino acids. Germline V CDR1 and CDR2: SGHAT, FQNNGV. V lost 11 bases, J lost 4 bases, and 25 bases lay in between. CDR3 residues: CARHVADSRHADTQYF. The CDR3, as DNA: TGTGCCCGTCACGTAGCGGATAGCCGTCACGCAGATACGCAGTATTTT. Complete variable domain (other parts from reference TRBV11-2 and TRBJ2-3): EAGVAQSPRYKIIEKRQSVAFWCNPISGHATLYWYQQILGQGPKLLIQFQNNGVVDDSQLPKDRFSAERLKGVDSTLKIQPAKLEDSAVYLCARHVADSRHADTQYFGPGTRLTVL.

Here the CDR3 reads CASSASANRQGRSPLHF. The DNA for the CDR3 is TGTGCCAGCAGCGCCTCCGCTAACAGACAGGGTCGTTCACCCCTCCACTTT. The genes are TRBV5-4 and TRBJ1-6, with 7 bases matching TRBD1. This CDR3 has 17 amino acids. The V segment lost 4 bases and the J segment 9 bases; nucleotides outside the gene matches: 16. Per the germline V gene, CDR1 is SGHNT and CDR2 is YYREEE (reference sequence).

The V gene is TRBV30, the J gene TRBJ2-7; D call uncertain. Germline V lookup: CDR1 GTSNPN, CDR2 SVGIG (reference sequence). The CDR3 sequence is 12 residues long. V was pared by 0 bases and J by 8 bases, with 11 bases between. In DNA, the CDR3 is TGTGCCTGGAGTGTACACAGTGAGCAGCAGTACTTC. Protein sequence: CAWSVHSEQQYF.

The CDR3 DNA follows: TGTGCCAGTAGTATGACAGTTTATCAGCCCCAGCATTTT. Translation: CASSMTVYQPQHF. This rearrangement joins TRBV19 to TRBJ1-5; weak D call: TRBD1 (5 bases). The V gene's germline CDR1 is LNHDA and CDR2 SQIVND (reference sequence). The CDR3 has 13 residues. V was shortened by 3 bases and J by 5 bases, with 8 bases between the two germline ends.

The chain recombines TRBV5-1 with TRBJ1-2; D is uncertain. V was shortened by 7 bases and J by 1 base, with 14 bases between the two germline ends. Germline CDR1 and CDR2: SGHRS and YFSETQ. The CDR3 has 14 residues. CDR3 region: CASSPRSSNYGYTF. CDR3 nucleotide sequence: TGCGCCAGCTCCCCCCGGTCTAGTAACTATGGCTACACCTTC.